Listed here is a single TCR beta chain. TCRdb's table, derived via immunoSEQ multiplex PCR, lists solely in-frame clones and lacks some. The table shows approximately 110,000 clones, with roughly 80% occurring only once. Time point in this sample: baseline pretreatment blood. As to treatment: 15 Gy SBRT to primary tumor, nephrectomy 4 weeks later. This sample was included in a study of radiation and T cells in renal cell carcinoma. The CDR3 spans 15 residues. Trimming shortened V by 6 bases and J by 0 bases, and 15 bases separated the two germline ends. Germline CDR1 is MNHNS and CDR2 is SASEGT. This material consisted of blood, taken from a patient whose treatment included radiotherapy and nephrectomy. The chain is built from TRBV6-1 and TRBJ2-7, with TRBD1 as a possible D gene (6 bases). The receptor was isolated from a woman aged 55-69 years with renal cell carcinoma. The CDR3 DNA sequence: TGTGCCAGCAGAAATACAGGGACCCTCTCCTACGAGCAGTACTTC. This sequence encodes CASRNTGTLSYEQYF.